This T cell receptor (beta chain) comes out of a study of T-cell reconstitution after alpha-beta-depleted transplantation in children. The study's findings and limits: Day-60 TCRbeta diversity that was high in some patients was derived from surviving recipient T cells and thymic progenitors. Reportedly, roughly two months post-transplant, alpha-beta T cells arose from several hundred expanded graft clones.

Library preparation (for TCRbeta) was performed with unique molecular identifiers. MiXCR, run by TCRdb on the PCR reads, gives a single entry per CDR3 protein. Of 440,000 or so distinct CDR3 sequences in the sample, around two fifths were seen once. Remarks on this clonotype: What it binds is unknown.

The CDR3 sequence is 15 residues long. Trimming cost V 3 bases and J 9 bases; bases outside gene matches: 11. The V call is TRBV12-3 or TRBV12-4, the J call TRBJ1-5; 7 bases align to TRBD1. The receptor was isolated from a girl aged 2 to 10 with aplastic anemia, due to receive a stem cell transplant. The specimen was PBMCs, collected before TCRalphabeta/CD19-depleted stem cell transplant. For the CDR3, the DNA is TGTGCCAGCAGTTTCATCGGGACAGCTACGTGGCCCCAGCATTTT. Amino acid sequence: CASSFIGTATWPQHF.